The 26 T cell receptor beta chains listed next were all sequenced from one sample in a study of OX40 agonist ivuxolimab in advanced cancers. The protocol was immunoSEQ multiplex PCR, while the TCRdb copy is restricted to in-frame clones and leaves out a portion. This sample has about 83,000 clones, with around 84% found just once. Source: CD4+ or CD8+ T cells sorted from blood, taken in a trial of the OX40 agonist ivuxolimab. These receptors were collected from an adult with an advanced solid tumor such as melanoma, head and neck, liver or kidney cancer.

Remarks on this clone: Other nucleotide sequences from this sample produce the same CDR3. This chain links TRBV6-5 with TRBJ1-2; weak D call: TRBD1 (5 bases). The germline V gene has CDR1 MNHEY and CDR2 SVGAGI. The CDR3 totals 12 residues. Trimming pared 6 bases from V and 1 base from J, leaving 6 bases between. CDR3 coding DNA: TGTGCCAGCAGCAGGGATAACTATGGCTACACCTTC. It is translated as CASSRDNYGYTF.

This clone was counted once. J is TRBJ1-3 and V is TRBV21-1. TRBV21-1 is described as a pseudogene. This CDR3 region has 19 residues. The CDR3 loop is CASSKYKGRDGYSGNTIYF. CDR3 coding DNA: TGTGCCAGCAGCAAATATAAAGGGAGGGACGGCTACTCTGGAAACACCATATATTTT.

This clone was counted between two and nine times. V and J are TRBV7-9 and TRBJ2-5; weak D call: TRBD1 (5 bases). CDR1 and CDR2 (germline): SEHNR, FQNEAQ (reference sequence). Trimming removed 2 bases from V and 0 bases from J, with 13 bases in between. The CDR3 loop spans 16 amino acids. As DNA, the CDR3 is TGTGCCAGCAGCTTACAGGGCTCTAGATACCAAGAGACCCAGTACTTC. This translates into CASSLQGSRYQETQYF.

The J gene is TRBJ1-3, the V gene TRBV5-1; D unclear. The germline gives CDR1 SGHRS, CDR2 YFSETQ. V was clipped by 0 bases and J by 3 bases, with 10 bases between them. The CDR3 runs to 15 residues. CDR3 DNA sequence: TGCGCCAGCAGCTTGGGAATAACGGATGGAAACACCATATATTTT. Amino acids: CASSLGITDGNTIYF.

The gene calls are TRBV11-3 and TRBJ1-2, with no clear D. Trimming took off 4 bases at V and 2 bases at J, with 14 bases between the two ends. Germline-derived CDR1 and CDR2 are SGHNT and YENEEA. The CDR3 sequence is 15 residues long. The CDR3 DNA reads TGTGCCAGCAGCTCCTCTTGGCCTGACAACTATGGCTACACCTTC. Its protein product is CASSSSWPDNYGYTF.

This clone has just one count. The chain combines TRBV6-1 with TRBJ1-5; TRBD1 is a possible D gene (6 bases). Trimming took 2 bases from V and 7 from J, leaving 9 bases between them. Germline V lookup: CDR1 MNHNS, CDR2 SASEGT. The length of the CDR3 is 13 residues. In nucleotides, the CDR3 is TGTGCCAGCAGTGAAATAGGGGGACAGCCCCAGCATTTT. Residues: CASSEIGGQPQHF.

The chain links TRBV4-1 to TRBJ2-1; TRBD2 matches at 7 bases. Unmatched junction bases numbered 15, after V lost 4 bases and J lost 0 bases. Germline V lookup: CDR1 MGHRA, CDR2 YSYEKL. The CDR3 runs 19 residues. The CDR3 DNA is TGCGCCAGCAGCCGAACACCGACGACTAGCACAAACTCCTACAATGAGCAGTTCTTC. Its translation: CASSRTPTTSTNSYNEQFF.

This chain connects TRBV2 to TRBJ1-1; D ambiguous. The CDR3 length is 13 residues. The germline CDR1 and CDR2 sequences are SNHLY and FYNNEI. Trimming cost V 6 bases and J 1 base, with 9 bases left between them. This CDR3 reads CASRTVENTEAFF. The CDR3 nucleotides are TGTGCCAGCAGGACGGTGGAGAACACTGAAGCTTTCTTT.

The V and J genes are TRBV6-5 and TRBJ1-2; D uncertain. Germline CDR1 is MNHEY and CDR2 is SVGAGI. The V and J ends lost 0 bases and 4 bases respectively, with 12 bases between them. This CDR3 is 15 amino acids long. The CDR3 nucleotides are TGTGCCAGCAGTTACTCCCCCACGGGTACCTATGGCTACACCTTC. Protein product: CASSYSPTGTYGYTF.

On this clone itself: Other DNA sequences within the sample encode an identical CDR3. The CDR3 sequence is CASSIGTGRAKNIQYF. As DNA, the CDR3 is TGTGCCAGCAGTATCGGGACAGGGCGGGCCAAAAACATTCAGTACTTC. The chain joins TRBV27 to TRBJ2-4, with TRBD1 identical over 9 bases. The CDR3 contains 16 residues. J lost 1 base, V lost 5 bases, and 6 bases had no gene match. Germline V gives CDR1 MNHEY, CDR2 SMNVEV (reference sequence).

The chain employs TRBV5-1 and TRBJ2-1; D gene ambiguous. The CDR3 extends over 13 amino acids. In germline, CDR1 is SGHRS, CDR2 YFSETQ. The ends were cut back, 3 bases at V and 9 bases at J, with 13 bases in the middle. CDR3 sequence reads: CASSSLGVTEQFF. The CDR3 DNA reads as TGCGCCAGCAGCTCACTTGGGGTTACTGAGCAGTTCTTC.

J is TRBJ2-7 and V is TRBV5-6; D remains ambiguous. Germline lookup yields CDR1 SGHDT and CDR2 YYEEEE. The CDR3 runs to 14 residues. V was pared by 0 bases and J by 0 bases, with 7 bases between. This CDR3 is CASSLGTFSYEQYF. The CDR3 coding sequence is TGTGCCAGCAGCTTGGGCACCTTCTCCTACGAGCAGTACTTC.

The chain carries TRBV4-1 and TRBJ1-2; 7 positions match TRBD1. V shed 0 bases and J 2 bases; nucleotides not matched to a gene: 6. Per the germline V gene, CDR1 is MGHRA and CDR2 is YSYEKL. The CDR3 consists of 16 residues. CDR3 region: CASSQEAAGGNYGYTF. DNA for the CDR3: TGCGCCAGCAGCCAAGAAGCCGCAGGGGGGAACTATGGCTACACCTTC.

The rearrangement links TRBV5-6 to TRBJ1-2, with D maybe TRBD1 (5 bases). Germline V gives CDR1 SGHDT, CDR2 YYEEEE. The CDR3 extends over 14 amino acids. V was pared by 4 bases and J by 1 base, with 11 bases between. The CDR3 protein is CASSQGGINYGYTF. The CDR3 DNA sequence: TGTGCCAGCAGCCAGGGTGGGATTAACTATGGCTACACCTTC.

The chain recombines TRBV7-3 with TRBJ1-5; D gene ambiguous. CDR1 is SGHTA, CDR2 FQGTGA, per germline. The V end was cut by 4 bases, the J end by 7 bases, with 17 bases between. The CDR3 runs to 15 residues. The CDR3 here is CASSSKSGDEQPQHF. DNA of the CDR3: TGTGCCAGCAGCTCCAAGTCGGGTGATGAACAGCCCCAGCATTTT.

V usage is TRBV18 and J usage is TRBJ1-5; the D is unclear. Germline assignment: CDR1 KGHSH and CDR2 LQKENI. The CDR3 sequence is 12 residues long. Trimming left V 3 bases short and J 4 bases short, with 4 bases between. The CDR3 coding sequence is TGTGCCAGCTCACCTCAAAATCAGCCCCAGCATTTT. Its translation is CASSPQNQPQHF.

Here the CDR3 DNA reads TGTGCCAGCTCACCACCTGGAAACTACGAGCAGTACTTC. It codes for CASSPPGNYEQYF. The chain joins TRBV18 to TRBJ2-7; no firm D call. Trimming stripped 0 bases from V and 3 bases from J, with 6 bases between. This CDR3 spans 13 amino acids. CDR1 is KGHSH, CDR2 LQKENI, per germline.

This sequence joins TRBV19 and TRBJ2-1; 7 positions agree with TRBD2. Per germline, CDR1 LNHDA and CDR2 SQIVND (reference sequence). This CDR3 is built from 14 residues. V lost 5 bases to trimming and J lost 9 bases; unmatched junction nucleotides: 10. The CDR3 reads CASSVTSATVEQFF. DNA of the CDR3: TGTGCCAGTAGTGTCACTAGCGCGACGGTTGAGCAGTTCTTC.

CDR3 loop: CASSRDRQILTEAFF. The CDR3 nucleotides read TGTGCCAGCAGTCGAGACCGACAGATTCTCACTGAAGCTTTCTTT. V usage is TRBV27 and J usage is TRBJ1-1; weak D call: TRBD1 (5 bases). CDR3 size: 15 residues. V lost 5 bases and J lost 4, with 17 bases in between. Germline V CDR1 and CDR2: MNHEY, SMNVEV (reference sequence).

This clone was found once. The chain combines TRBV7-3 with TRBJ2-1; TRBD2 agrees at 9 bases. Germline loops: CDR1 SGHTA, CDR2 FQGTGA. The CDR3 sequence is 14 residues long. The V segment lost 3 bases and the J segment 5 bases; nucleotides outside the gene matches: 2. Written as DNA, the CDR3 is TGTGCCAGCAGCTTCCGCGGGGGGGACAATGAGCAGTTCTTC. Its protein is CASSFRGGDNEQFF.

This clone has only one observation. The CDR3 reads CASSYSMGSLNEQFF. The CDR3 DNA sequence: TGTGCCAGCAGTTACTCGATGGGTAGCCTTAATGAGCAGTTCTTC. The genes are TRBV6-5 and TRBJ2-1; D ambiguous. The CDR3 spans 15 residues. The germline CDR1 and CDR2 sequences are MNHEY and SVGAGI. V was trimmed by 0 bases and J by 7 bases, leaving 13 bases between them.

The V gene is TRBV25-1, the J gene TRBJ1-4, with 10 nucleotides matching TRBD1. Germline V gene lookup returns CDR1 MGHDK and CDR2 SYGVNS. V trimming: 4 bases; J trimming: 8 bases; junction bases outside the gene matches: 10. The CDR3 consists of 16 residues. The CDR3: CASSVAVGGQGEKLFF. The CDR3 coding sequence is TGTGCCAGCAGTGTCGCGGTTGGGGGACAGGGGGAAAAACTGTTTTTT.

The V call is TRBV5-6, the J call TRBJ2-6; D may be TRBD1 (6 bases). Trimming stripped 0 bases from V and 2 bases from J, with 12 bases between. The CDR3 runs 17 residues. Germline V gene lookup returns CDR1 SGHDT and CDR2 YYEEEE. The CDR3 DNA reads TGTGCCAGCAGCTTGGCTAGGGGGATCCCTGGGGCCAACGTCCTGACTTTC. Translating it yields CASSLARGIPGANVLTF.

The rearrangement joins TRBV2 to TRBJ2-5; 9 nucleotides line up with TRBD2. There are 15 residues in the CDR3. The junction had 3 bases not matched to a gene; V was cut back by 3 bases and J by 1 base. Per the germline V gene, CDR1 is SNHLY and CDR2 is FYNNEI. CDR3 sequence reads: CASSEGGRAQETQYF. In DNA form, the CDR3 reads TGTGCCAGCAGTGAGGGCGGGAGGGCCCAAGAGACCCAGTACTTC.

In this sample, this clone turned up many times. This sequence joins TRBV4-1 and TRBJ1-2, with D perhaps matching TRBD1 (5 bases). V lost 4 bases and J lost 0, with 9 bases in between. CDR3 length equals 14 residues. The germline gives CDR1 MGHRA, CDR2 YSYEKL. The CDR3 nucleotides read TGCGCCAGCAGCCTAGACAGTACTAACTATGGCTACACCTTC. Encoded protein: CASSLDSTNYGYTF.

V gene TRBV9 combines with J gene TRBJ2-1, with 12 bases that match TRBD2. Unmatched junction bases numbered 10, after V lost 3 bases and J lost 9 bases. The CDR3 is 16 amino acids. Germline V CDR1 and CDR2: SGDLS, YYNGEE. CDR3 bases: TGTGCCAGCAGCGACCAACTAGCGGGGGGTGAACTTGAGCAGTTCTTC. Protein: CASSDQLAGGELEQFF.